This T cell receptor (beta chain) emerged from a study of breast tumors, draining lymph nodes, adjacent tissues. This clonotype was observed at least ten times. Axillary draining lymph nodes of breast cancer patients supplied the node samples. TCRdb re-derived calls from the multiplex PCR reads in MiXCR, one entry per CDR3 protein. This table holds 180,000 or so distinct CDR3 sequences, about 32% found once. Sequenced sample: axillary lymph node tissue. The clonotype comes from a female donor with breast cancer. Some clones in this sample may be carry-over from other donors' samples.

Here the CDR3 reads CSARGRASGGAGETQYF. CDR3 in DNA: TGCAGTGCTAGAGGTCGGGCTAGCGGGGGGGCCGGGGAGACCCAGTACTTC. The chain has TRBV20-1 and TRBJ2-5; 12 positions agree with TRBD2. CDR3 length: 17 residues. Trimming cost V 1 base and J 5 bases; bases outside gene matches: 11. Germline CDR1 and CDR2: DFQATT and SNEGSKA (reference sequence).